This T cell receptor (beta chain) came from a study of T-cell reconstitution after alpha-beta-depleted transplantation in children. In this sample, this clonotype turned up many times. What it binds is not known. Study-level points and caveats: One year after transplant, T-cell counts and diversity came mostly from newly produced T cells. Some patients' high day-60 TCRbeta diversity was traced to surviving recipient T cells and thymic progenitors. It was reported that alpha-beta T cells came from several hundred expanded graft clones (about two months after transplant).

Unique molecular identifiers were used in preparing the TCRbeta library. MiXCR, run by TCRdb on the PCR reads, gives a single entry per CDR3 protein. The repertoire holds more than 90,000 distinct CDR3 sequences, with 10% as singletons. Germline lookup yields CDR1 SEHNR and CDR2 FQNEAQ (reference sequence). J was trimmed by 8 bases and V by 5 bases; bases with no gene match: 14. The CDR3 totals 16 residues. The input for sequencing was PBMCs, taken before TCRalphabeta/CD19-depleted stem cell transplant. The sequence derives from a boy between 2 and 10 years old with acute lymphoblastic leukemia, due to receive a stem cell transplant. V gene TRBV7-9 combines with J gene TRBJ2-1; TRBD1 agrees at 8 bases. The CDR3 bases are TGTGCCAGCAGCCTCCGACAGGGGATAATAGTCGATGAGCAGTTCTTC. This codes for CASSLRQGIIVDEQFF.